The T cell receptor beta chain described here comes from a study of shared clonotypes between healthy human individuals. The V gene's germline CDR1 is SEHNR and CDR2 FQNEAQ (reference sequence). Deletions cut 1 base from V and 8 bases from J, with 12 bases between. The CDR3 extends over 14 amino acids. The table came from immunoSEQ multiplex PCR; TCRdb's copy has only in-frame clones and leaves some out. The sample has roughly 2.6 million clones; around nine tenths are singletons. For this clone: Its specificity is not known.

Study-level findings and limits: Estimated clonotype richness was generally higher in naive than memory subsets. Non-shared clonotypes displayed generation probabilities falling below those of clonotypes present in all four donors.

The genes are TRBV7-9 and TRBJ1-3, with D hard to call. Sample: naive CD4+ T cells sorted from blood. Subset indicated: CD45RA+ positively selected. The receptor's source is a man between 18 and 29 years old in good health. CDR3 protein: CASSLGQPAYTIYF. The DNA for the CDR3 is TGTGCCAGCAGCTTAGGCCAGCCGGCATACACCATATATTTT. The variable domain in full, completed from reference TRBV7-9 and TRBJ1-3, reads DTGVSQNPRHKITKRGQNVTFRCDPISEHNRLYWYRQTLGQGPEFLTYFQNEAQLEKSRLLSDRFSAERPKGSFSTLEIQRTEQGDSAMYLCASSLGQPAYTIYFGEGSWLTVV.